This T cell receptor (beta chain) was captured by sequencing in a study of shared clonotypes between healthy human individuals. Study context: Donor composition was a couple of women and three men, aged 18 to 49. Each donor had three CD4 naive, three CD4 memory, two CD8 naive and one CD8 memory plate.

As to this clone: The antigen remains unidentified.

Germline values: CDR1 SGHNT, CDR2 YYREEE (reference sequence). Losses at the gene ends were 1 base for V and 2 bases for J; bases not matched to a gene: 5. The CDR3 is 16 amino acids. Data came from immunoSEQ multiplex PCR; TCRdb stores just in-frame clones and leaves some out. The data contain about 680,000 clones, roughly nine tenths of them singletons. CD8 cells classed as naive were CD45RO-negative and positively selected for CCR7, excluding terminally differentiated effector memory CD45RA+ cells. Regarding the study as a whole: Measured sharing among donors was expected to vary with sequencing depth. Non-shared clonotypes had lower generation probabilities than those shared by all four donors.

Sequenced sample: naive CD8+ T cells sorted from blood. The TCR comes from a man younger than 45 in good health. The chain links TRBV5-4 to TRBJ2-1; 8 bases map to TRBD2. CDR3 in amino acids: CASSLIGLAAYNEQFF. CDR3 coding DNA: TGTGCCAGCAGCTTGATAGGACTAGCAGCCTACAATGAGCAGTTCTTC. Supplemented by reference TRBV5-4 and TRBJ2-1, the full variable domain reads ETGVTQSPTHLIKTRGQQVTLRCSSQSGHNTVSWYQQALGQGPQFIFQYYREEENGRGNFPPRFSGLQFPNYSSELNVNALELDDSALYLCASSLIGLAAYNEQFFGPGTRLTVL.